Following are 31 T cell receptor beta chains from one sample sequenced in a study of T cell responses to AZD1222 COVID-19 vaccine. Method: immunoSEQ multiplex PCR; TCRdb's copy keeps in-frame clones and lacks some. The data show about 150,000 clones, 92% seen once. Sequences were derived from peripheral blood, sampled 28 days after the second AZD1222 dose. The receptors were gathered from an adult who received the AZD1222 COVID-19 vaccine.

This clone showed up just a few times. V and J are TRBV28 and TRBJ1-2; D gene ambiguous. CDR1 is MDHEN and CDR2 is SYDVKM in the germline V gene. Trimming stripped 6 bases from V and 10 bases from J, with 21 bases between. This CDR3 has 14 amino acids. The CDR3 sequence: CASRPENDRAFYTF. CDR3 bases: TGTGCCAGCAGGCCCGAAAACGATCGAGCGTTCTACACCTTC.

The rearrangement links TRBV7-2 to TRBJ2-1; TRBD2 aligns across 11 bases. Trimming at V came to 6 bases and at J to 6 bases, leaving 13 bases not matched to a gene. The CDR3 loop spans 17 amino acids. Germline V gene lookup returns CDR1 SGHTA and CDR2 FQGNSA. This chain's CDR3 is CASRLRLAGRNVNEQFF. The CDR3 DNA is TGTGCCAGCAGACTCCGACTAGCGGGACGGAATGTCAATGAGCAGTTCTTC.

The chain joins TRBV5-1 to TRBJ2-2; D not resolved. Trimming left V 0 bases short and J 6 bases short, with 6 bases between. The V gene's germline CDR1 is SGHRS and CDR2 YFSETQ. CDR3 length: 13 residues. The CDR3: CASSLAQAGELFF. Written as DNA, the CDR3 is TGCGCCAGCAGCTTGGCCCAGGCCGGGGAGCTGTTTTTT.

The chain carries TRBV15 and TRBJ2-3; 7 bases fit TRBD2. The V segment lost 3 bases and the J segment 2 bases; nucleotides outside the gene matches: 5. Germline-derived CDR1 and CDR2 are LNHNV and YYDKDF (reference sequence). CDR3 length: 15 residues. CDR3 sequence reads: CATSSSSGATDTQYF. The CDR3 DNA sequence: TGTGCCACCAGCAGCTCTAGCGGTGCCACAGATACGCAGTATTTT.

V gene TRBV27 combines with J gene TRBJ1-1, with D perhaps TRBD1 (6 bases). The CDR3 spans 15 residues. The germline V gene encodes CDR1 MNHEY and CDR2 SMNVEV (reference sequence). V lost 1 base to trimming and J lost 5 bases, with 14 bases between them. The CDR3 reads CASSLFGGARTEAFF. DNA for the CDR3: TGTGCCAGCAGTTTATTCGGGGGGGCGAGGACTGAAGCTTTCTTT.

J is TRBJ2-1 and V is TRBV9; no clear D. With 4 bases removed from V and 6 bases from J, the gap between germline ends came to 14 bases. The germline CDR1 and CDR2 sequences are SGDLS and YYNGEE. The CDR3 extends over 14 amino acids. Here the CDR3 reads CASSLDPASNEQFF. The CDR3 coding sequence is TGTGCCAGCAGCCTAGACCCGGCTTCCAATGAGCAGTTCTTC.

CDR3 DNA sequence: TGTGCCAGTACCGGACAGGCTAGCTTCAATCAGCCCCAGCATTTT. This sequence encodes CASTGQASFNQPQHF. The chain has TRBV6-5 and TRBJ1-5, with 7 bases matching TRBD1. V was pared by 9 bases and J by 3 bases, with 11 bases of the junction left unmatched. This CDR3 region has 15 residues. Germline V gene lookup returns CDR1 MNHEY and CDR2 SVGAGI.

The V call is TRBV6-1, the J call TRBJ1-2, with D possibly TRBD1 on 6 matching bases. The CDR3 totals 13 residues. V lost 3 bases, J lost 4 bases, and 9 bases lay in between. CDR1 and CDR2 from the germline V gene are MNHNS and SASEGT. The CDR3 reads CASSDGRGYGYTF. In nucleotides, the CDR3 is TGTGCCAGCAGTGACGGCAGGGGCTATGGCTACACCTTC.

The chain uses TRBV6-5 and TRBJ1-4, with TRBD1 matching over 7 bases. V shed 4 bases and J 0 bases; nucleotides not matched to a gene: 5. CDR3 length equals 16 residues. The germline gives CDR1 MNHEY, CDR2 SVGAGI. The CDR3 DNA follows: TGTGCCAGCAGTTCTGCAGGGGGGGCAACTAATGAAAAACTGTTTTTT. Translating it yields CASSSAGGATNEKLFF.

The CDR3 coding sequence is TGCGCCAGCAGCCAAGGGCTACAATCCGGGGAGCTGTTTTTT. Protein: CASSQGLQSGELFF. V gene TRBV4-3 combines with J gene TRBJ2-2; D is unresolved. Looked up from germline, CDR1 is LGHNA and CDR2 is YSLEER. Trimming took 1 base from V and 6 from J, leaving 9 bases between them. The CDR3 is 14 residues long.

The chain employs TRBV12-3 or TRBV12-4 and TRBJ1-1; D is undetermined. This CDR3 spans 12 amino acids. The germline V and J ends were trimmed by 3 bases and 4 bases, with 6 bases remaining between them. CDR3 amino acids: CASSFWSTEAFF. The CDR3 bases are TGTGCCAGCAGTTTTTGGAGCACTGAAGCTTTCTTT.

The chain uses TRBV29-1 and TRBJ1-1, with D perhaps matching TRBD1 (6 bases). This CDR3 is built from 15 residues. Germline CDR1 is SQVTM and CDR2 is ANQGSEA. V dropped 3 bases and J dropped 0 bases, with 14 bases sitting between them. CDR3 nucleotide sequence: TGCAGCGTTGAGGATTTGGACAGAATGAACACTGAAGCTTTCTTT. This translates into CSVEDLDRMNTEAFF.

The chain joins TRBV7-9 to TRBJ2-3; 8 bases fit TRBD1. This CDR3 has 16 amino acids. CDR1 SEHNR and CDR2 FQNEAQ come from the germline V gene (reference sequence). V lost 5 bases and J lost 0; bases outside the gene matches: 7. The CDR3, as DNA: TGTGCCAGCAGCCCGACCGGGGACAGGAGCACAGATACGCAGTATTTT. Translating gives CASSPTGDRSTDTQYF.

The chain has TRBV19 and TRBJ2-1; 7 positions match TRBD1. Unmatched junction bases numbered 7, after V lost 4 bases and J lost 4 bases. Germline values: CDR1 LNHDA, CDR2 SQIVND (reference sequence). The CDR3 runs to 15 residues. CDR3 residues: CASSRGQPGYNEQFF. As DNA, the CDR3 is TGTGCCAGTAGTAGGGGACAGCCGGGTTACAATGAGCAGTTCTTC.

The J gene is TRBJ1-2, the V gene TRBV6-5, with a tentative D call TRBD1 (5 bases). Germline V lookup: CDR1 MNHEY, CDR2 SVGAGI. V lost 6 bases and J lost 6, with 17 bases in between. The CDR3 sequence is 14 residues long. The CDR3: CASSPTPGLHGYTF. CDR3 bases: TGTGCCAGCAGCCCCACCCCGGGGCTGCATGGCTACACCTTC.

This chain links TRBV5-1 with TRBJ1-2; a possible D gene is TRBD1 (6 bases). This CDR3 is 16 amino acids long. Germline V lookup: CDR1 SGHRS, CDR2 YFSETQ. Trimming pared 0 bases from V and 5 bases from J, leaving 17 bases between. The CDR3 reads CASSLGAGATLYGYTF. In DNA form, the CDR3 reads TGCGCCAGCAGCTTGGGGGCAGGGGCCACCTTATATGGCTACACCTTC.

CDR3 amino acids: CASSLVSDRNEQFF. DNA of the CDR3: TGCGCCAGCAGCTTGGTGTCAGACCGCAATGAGCAGTTCTTC. The chain links TRBV5-1 to TRBJ2-1; no clear D gene. V gave up 0 bases and J gave up 6 bases, with 10 bases separating them. The CDR3 loop spans 14 amino acids. Germline V gene sequence: CDR1 SGHRS, CDR2 YFSETQ.

The chain links TRBV10-3 to TRBJ2-7, with 9 bases aligning to TRBD1. In germline, CDR1 is ENHRY, CDR2 SYGVKD. This CDR3 has 15 residues. V gave up 4 bases and J gave up 6 bases; unmatched junction bases: 10. This chain's CDR3 is CAISVFPDRGTEQYF. The CDR3 region has the DNA TGTGCCATCAGTGTATTTCCGGACAGGGGAACCGAGCAGTACTTC.

The chain couples TRBV11-1 to TRBJ1-4, with D perhaps TRBD1 (5 bases). This CDR3 region has 16 residues. CDR1 SGHAT and CDR2 FQDESV come from the germline V gene (reference sequence). V lost 4 bases and J lost 3, with 15 bases in between. CDR3 region: CASSYLGGDPNEKLFF. CDR3 DNA sequence: TGTGCCAGCAGCTATCTCGGTGGGGACCCTAATGAAAAACTGTTTTTT.

This chain uses TRBV3-1 (or the pseudogene TRBV3-2) with TRBJ2-5, with D unclear. CDR3 length: 12 residues. With 1 base removed from V and 5 bases from J, the gap between germline ends came to 5 bases. Germline CDR1 is LGHDT and CDR2 is YNNKEL (reference sequence). For the CDR3, the DNA is TGTGCCAGCAGCCAAGTAGGGGAGACCCAGTACTTC. Protein sequence: CASSQVGETQYF.

Notes on this clone: This sample includes further DNA sequences coding for the same CDR3. This sequence joins TRBV28 and TRBJ1-6; D not certain. This CDR3 has 12 residues. CDR1 MDHEN and CDR2 SYDVKM come from the germline V gene. V dropped 5 bases and J dropped 7 bases, with 6 bases sitting between them. CDR3 bases: TGTGCCAGCAGTCCTCTAAATTCACCCCTCCACTTT. Amino acids: CASSPLNSPLHF.

The chain joins TRBV27 to TRBJ2-7; D may be TRBD2 (6 bases). The CDR3 consists of 16 residues. The V end was cut by 1 base, the J end by 2 bases, with 15 bases between. Germline V gives CDR1 MNHEY, CDR2 SMNVEV (reference sequence). The CDR3 DNA follows: TGTGCCAGCAGTTTATTAGCGGCAGGAGCCCCCTACGAGCAGTACTTC. Residues: CASSLLAAGAPYEQYF.

The gene calls are TRBV28 and TRBJ2-4; a weak D match, TRBD1 (6 bases). Per germline, CDR1 MDHEN and CDR2 SYDVKM. The CDR3 spans 14 residues. Trimming shortened V by 10 bases and J by 0 bases, and 13 bases separated the two germline ends. The CDR3 sequence is CATTQGGAKNIQYF. The CDR3 nucleotides read TGTGCCACTACACAGGGTGGAGCCAAAAACATTCAGTACTTC.

The rearrangement links TRBV28 to TRBJ2-7; 12 nucleotides agree with TRBD2. This CDR3 region has 15 residues. Germline trimming cut 5 bases from V and 2 bases from J; bases unmatched to any gene: 4. Germline CDR1 reads MDHEN; CDR2 reads SYDVKM. The CDR3 coding sequence is TGTGCCAGCAGTCCAAGGACTAGCGGGACCTACGAGCAGTACTTC. Protein sequence: CASSPRTSGTYEQYF.

The chain carries TRBV27 and TRBJ1-3; no clear D. CDR1 and CDR2 from the germline V gene are MNHEY and SMNVEV (reference sequence). The CDR3 extends over 14 amino acids. Trimming stripped 7 bases from V and 0 bases from J, with 10 bases between. The CDR3 region is CASMELNSGNTIYF. DNA for the CDR3: TGTGCCAGCATGGAGTTAAACTCTGGAAACACCATATATTTT.

V is TRBV19 and J is TRBJ2-7; no firm D call. With 7 bases removed from V and 3 bases from J, the gap between germline ends came to 16 bases. CDR1 is LNHDA, CDR2 SQIVND, per germline (reference sequence). The CDR3 is made up of 14 amino acids. The DNA for the CDR3 is TGTGCCAGTACTGTCACCGGGCGCAGCTACGAGCAGTACTTC. Amino acids: CASTVTGRSYEQYF.

V is TRBV15 and J is TRBJ1-3, with 8 bases aligning to TRBD1. With 2 bases clipped from V and 4 bases from J, the junction kept 13 bases outside the gene matches. CDR1 and CDR2 from the germline V gene are LNHNV and YYDKDF (reference sequence). This CDR3 contains 18 residues. The CDR3 sequence: CATSRYTIWTGYGNTIYF. The CDR3 DNA reads TGTGCCACCAGCAGATACACCATATGGACAGGGTACGGAAACACCATATATTTT.

The chain has TRBV9 and TRBJ1-2; D not resolved. The CDR3 has 17 residues. Germline CDR1 and CDR2: SGDLS and YYNGEE. V gave up 3 bases and J gave up 0 bases, with 18 bases separating them. CDR3 sequence: CASSEPLTDGPNYGYTF. The CDR3, as DNA: TGTGCCAGCAGCGAGCCCCTGACCGATGGGCCTAACTATGGCTACACCTTC.

Written as DNA, the CDR3 is TGTGCCAGCAGCGTGGCTAGCGGGGGTGACGAGCAGTACTTC. It specifies CASSVASGGDEQYF. V is TRBV9 and J is TRBJ2-7; 10 bases fit TRBD2. V was clipped by 2 bases and J by 5 bases; unmatched bases: 4. CDR1 and CDR2 from the germline V gene are SGDLS and YYNGEE. CDR3 length equals 14 residues.

The rearrangement joins TRBV6-2 or TRBV6-3 to TRBJ2-2, with a tentative D call TRBD1 (5 bases). The length of the CDR3 is 15 residues. Between the trimmed V and J ends, which lost 8 bases and 3 bases, there was a span of 16 bases. Germline V gene sequence: CDR1 MNHEY, CDR2 SVGEGT. CDR3 in DNA: TGTGCCAGCGGCCGCCATGCAGGGTACACCGGGGAGCTGTTTTTT. This encodes CASGRHAGYTGELFF.

CDR3 loop: CASSPWPVVQGGYTF. The DNA for the CDR3 is TGTGCCAGCAGCCCCTGGCCCGTCGTACAGGGTGGCTACACCTTC. The J gene is TRBJ1-2, the V gene TRBV6-2 or TRBV6-3; possible D gene TRBD1, 6 bases. Germline V lookup: CDR1 MNHEY, CDR2 SVGEGT. The CDR3 is 15 residues long. The V end was cut by 6 bases, the J end by 7 bases, with 21 bases between.